The 5 T cell receptor beta chains in this list originate from one sample, sequenced in a study of shared clonotypes between healthy human individuals. Generated by immunoSEQ multiplex PCR, the TCRdb table keeps only in-frame clones and is missing some. The top ten clones hold roughly 0.13% of a sample with about 2 million clones, 90% to 95% of them seen once. What was sequenced was naive CD4+ T cells sorted from blood. Subset noted: CD45RA+ positively selected. The source is a man younger than 35 in good health.

The chain carries TRBV5-1 and TRBJ2-6, with a tentative D call TRBD1 (5 bases). The CDR3 is 15 amino acids. Trimming removed 6 bases at V and 2 bases at J, with 12 bases between. Germline loops: CDR1 SGHRS, CDR2 YFSETQ. CDR3 sequence (DNA): TGCGCCAGCACATATCAGGGTGCTGGGGCCAACGTCCTGACTTTC. Residues: CASTYQGAGANVLTF. The full variable domain, completed using reference TRBV5-1 and TRBJ2-6, is KAGVTQTPRYLIKTRGQQVTLSCSPISGHRSVSWYQQTPGQGLQFLFEYFSETQRNKGNFPGRFSGRQFSNSRSEMNVSTLELGDSALYLCASTYQGAGANVLTFGAGSRLTVL.

V and J are TRBV6-7 and TRBJ2-7; TRBD1 is a possible D gene (6 bases). Being an ORF, TRBV6-7 has a function that is uncertain. The CDR3 sequence is 15 residues long. The V and J ends lost 6 bases and 1 base respectively, with 16 bases between them. CDR3 nucleotides: TGTGCCAGCAGCCCCGGACAGTCAAGGTCCTACGAGCAGTACTTC. Its protein is CASSPGQSRSYEQYF.

CDR3 in DNA: TGCGCCAGCAGCCTTAGGGCGGGACAGATGAACACTGAAGCTTTCTTT. This codes for CASSLRAGQMNTEAFF. This rearrangement joins TRBV5-1 to TRBJ1-1; TRBD1 matches at 7 bases. Germline CDR1 and CDR2: SGHRS and YFSETQ. The trim removed 4 bases at V and 0 bases at J, leaving 9 bases unmatched. The CDR3 is 16 amino acids. Filled out from reference TRBV5-1 and TRBJ1-1, the complete variable domain reads KAGVTQTPRYLIKTRGQQVTLSCSPISGHRSVSWYQQTPGQGLQFLFEYFSETQRNKGNFPGRFSGRQFSNSRSEMNVSTLELGDSALYLCASSLRAGQMNTEAFFGQGTRLTVV.

The J gene is TRBJ1-4, the V gene TRBV6-5; no reliable D call. The CDR3 contains 16 residues. V was trimmed by 4 bases and J by 3 bases, leaving 15 bases between them. Germline lookup yields CDR1 MNHEY and CDR2 SVGAGI. The CDR3: CASSSRRERANEKLFF. The DNA of the CDR3 is TGTGCCAGCAGTTCACGCCGGGAGAGGGCTAATGAAAAACTGTTTTTT.

The J gene is TRBJ1-2, the V gene TRBV4-1; 8 bases line up with TRBD1. V shed 2 bases, J shed 4 bases, and the junction held 9 bases outside the gene matches. Per the germline V gene, CDR1 is MGHRA and CDR2 is YSYEKL. This CDR3 is built from 16 residues. Written as DNA, the CDR3 is TGCGCCAGCAGCCAAACCACAGGGGGGCAAGGCTATGGCTACACCTTC. Protein sequence: CASSQTTGGQGYGYTF.